This T cell receptor (beta chain) comes out of a study of T cell responses to AZD1222 COVID-19 vaccine. The method was immunoSEQ multiplex PCR; TCRdb's version includes in-frame clones alone and lacks a portion of them. Of under 150,000 clones listed, 85% to 95% were seen once; the top ten hold about 5%. Study conclusions and caveats: Repertoire samples came only from after the peak T cell response. Spike-specific TCR breadth and depth rose after two AZD1222 doses. Most donors were white British, females outnumbered males, and clonal diversity was possibly underestimated.

Of note for this clone: Its antigen is not known.

The sample was peripheral blood, taken on day 0 of AZD1222 vaccination. This receptor was identified in an adult in good health.

CDR3 sequence (DNA): TGTGCCAGCTCCTTCCCCACAGGGGTGAACACTGAAGCTTTCTTT. Translation gives CASSFPTGVNTEAFF. The rearrangement uses TRBV5-4 and TRBJ1-1; 7 nucleotides align to TRBD1. The V gene end was trimmed by 7 bases and the J gene end by 0 bases; junction bases not matched to a gene: 9. The CDR3 is 15 amino acids. Germline V gene sequence: CDR1 SGHNT, CDR2 YYREEE (reference sequence).